The next 18 T cell receptor beta chains were all read from a single sample in a study of blood T cell repertoires in COVID-19. The data were produced by immunoSEQ multiplex PCR, yet TCRdb's version contains in-frame clones alone and is incomplete. The sample shows around 340,000 clones, around nine tenths of them seen only once. Sequencing input: peripheral blood. These receptors came from a woman aged 60-75 years with COVID-19, enrolled during active disease.

This clone was picked up one time. V and J are TRBV18 and TRBJ2-1; 10 nucleotides match TRBD2. The CDR3 covers 16 residues. The J segment lost 7 bases and the V segment lost 3 bases, leaving 9 bases of the junction unmatched. The V gene's germline CDR1 is KGHSH and CDR2 LQKENI. CDR3: CASSPRGTSGANEQFF. In DNA, the CDR3 is TGTGCCAGCTCACCGCGTGGCACTAGCGGGGCTAATGAGCAGTTCTTC.

The chain carries TRBV11-2 and TRBJ2-1, with 9 bases matching TRBD2. V gave up 1 base and J gave up 6 bases; unmatched junction bases: 4. Germline V CDR1 and CDR2: SGHAT, FQNNGV. The CDR3 spans 15 residues. The CDR3 reads CASSLASGVSNEQFF. The CDR3 region has the DNA TGTGCCAGCAGCTTAGCTAGCGGGGTATCCAATGAGCAGTTCTTC.

The chain links TRBV28 to TRBJ1-5; the D gene is possibly TRBD1 (6 bases). Trimming removed 5 bases at V and 0 bases at J, with 14 bases between. The CDR3 sequence is 16 residues long. Germline V gene data show CDR1 as MDHEN and CDR2 as SYDVKM. CDR3 nucleotides: TGTGCCAGCAGTCAGGACAGTATAGTTAGCAATCAGCCCCAGCATTTT. Its translation: CASSQDSIVSNQPQHF.

The J gene is TRBJ1-2, the V gene TRBV20-1; D is undetermined. CDR1 is DFQATT, CDR2 SNEGSKA, per germline (reference sequence). Trimming removed 6 bases from V and 8 bases from J, with 13 bases in between. The CDR3 runs to 11 residues. CDR3 nucleotide sequence: TGCAGTGCCTCCCTACGAGGGGGCTACACCTTC. Amino acids: CSASLRGGYTF.

This clone was observed once. The chain couples TRBV28 to TRBJ1-2; a possible D gene is TRBD1 (5 bases). This CDR3 has 14 residues. From germline, CDR1 is MDHEN and CDR2 SYDVKM. V gave up 7 bases and J gave up 4 bases, with 16 bases separating them. CDR3 coding DNA: TGTGCCAGCAACCAGGGTGGAACCTTCTATGGCTACACCTTC. Amino acid sequence: CASNQGGTFYGYTF.

The V gene is TRBV2, the J gene TRBJ2-1; maybe TRBD2 (6 bases). Germline lookup yields CDR1 SNHLY and CDR2 FYNNEI. V lost 6 bases and J lost 4, with 10 bases in between. The CDR3 runs to 13 residues. The CDR3: CASRGTLYNEQFF. For the CDR3, the DNA is TGTGCCAGCAGGGGGACTTTATACAATGAGCAGTTCTTC.

This rearrangement joins TRBV2 to TRBJ1-2; possibly TRBD1 for D (5 bases). Trimming removed 6 bases from V and 0 bases from J, with 11 bases in between. This CDR3 is built from 14 residues. Germline V CDR1 and CDR2: SNHLY, FYNNEI. The CDR3 here is CASRGDSPNYGYTF. Written as DNA, the CDR3 is TGTGCCAGCAGAGGAGACAGCCCTAACTATGGCTACACCTTC.

This rearrangement joins TRBV6-5 to TRBJ1-4, with D possibly matching TRBD1 (5 bases). CDR3 length: 13 amino acids. Trimming stripped 7 bases from V and 0 bases from J, with 6 bases between. Germline CDR1 MNHEY, CDR2 SVGAGI. The CDR3 DNA is TGTGCCAGCAAGGGGTCAACTAATGAAAAACTGTTTTTT. The encoded protein is CASKGSTNEKLFF.

The chain joins TRBV3-1 (or the pseudogene TRBV3-2) to TRBJ2-2; D remains ambiguous. CDR1 is LGHDT and CDR2 is YNNKEL in the germline V gene (reference sequence). CDR3 length equals 13 residues. Trimming removed 3 bases at V and 6 bases at J, with 8 bases between. CDR3: CASSQAGPGELFF. In DNA, the CDR3 is TGTGCCAGCAGCCAGGCAGGCCCCGGGGAGCTGTTTTTT.

Note on this clone: Other DNA sequences in the same sample also yield this CDR3. The genes are TRBV20-1 and TRBJ1-1; D is unclear. Trimming took off 3 bases at V and 5 bases at J, with 7 bases between the two ends. The CDR3 loop spans 11 amino acids. CDR1 DFQATT and CDR2 SNEGSKA come from the germline V gene (reference sequence). CDR3: CSASGGTEAFF. DNA for the CDR3: TGCAGTGCTAGTGGAGGGACTGAAGCTTTCTTT.

The chain carries TRBV4-1 and TRBJ1-5; a possible D gene is TRBD1 (5 bases). V was trimmed by 1 base and J by 9 bases, leaving 13 bases between them. Germline V gene lookup returns CDR1 MGHRA and CDR2 YSYEKL. This CDR3 is built from 14 residues. The CDR3 nucleotides read TGCGCCAGCAGCCAAGTTTTGAGGGGAGGGCCCCAGCATTTT. Translating gives CASSQVLRGGPQHF.

This chain's CDR3 is CASSWGSATGLNYGYTF. CDR3 nucleotide sequence: TGTGCCAGCAGCTGGGGCTCTGCGACAGGCCTGAACTATGGCTACACCTTC. This chain connects TRBV5-5 to TRBJ1-2, with D maybe TRBD1 (6 bases). V lost 3 bases and J 2 bases, leaving 20 bases between the germline ends. The CDR3 runs to 17 residues. Looked up from germline, CDR1 is SGHKS and CDR2 is YYEKEE (reference sequence).

The chain is built from TRBV6-1 and TRBJ1-1; D is unclear. Germline V lookup: CDR1 MNHNS, CDR2 SASEGT. CDR3 length: 14 amino acids. Between the trimmed V and J ends, which lost 0 bases and 3 bases, there was a span of 8 bases. CDR3 in DNA: TGTGCCAGCAGTGAAGCGCGACATTACACTGAAGCTTTCTTT. It yields the protein CASSEARHYTEAFF.

This clone was recorded only once. J is TRBJ2-1 and V is TRBV19; 11 bases line up with TRBD2. CDR3 length: 16 amino acids. Looked up from germline, CDR1 is LNHDA and CDR2 is SQIVND (reference sequence). Unmatched junction bases numbered 12, after V lost 4 bases and J lost 10 bases. Here the CDR3 reads CASSRTSGLGMREQFF. CDR3 DNA: TGTGCCAGTAGTAGGACTAGCGGGCTGGGGATGAGGGAGCAGTTCTTC.

In this sample, this clone turned up once. CDR3 bases: TGTGCCAGCTTCGGACAGGGTGACTATGGCTACACCTTC. It specifies CASFGQGDYGYTF. V gene TRBV18 combines with J gene TRBJ1-2; 8 positions match TRBD1. The CDR3 length is 13 residues. From germline, CDR1 is KGHSH and CDR2 LQKENI. The junction had 4 bases not matched to a gene; V was cut back by 7 bases and J by 3 bases.

V gene TRBV2 combines with J gene TRBJ2-3; 13 bases fit TRBD2. Germline lookup yields CDR1 SNHLY and CDR2 FYNNEI. This CDR3 spans 15 amino acids. After removal of 6 bases from V and 1 base from J, the junction contained 1 base not matched to a gene. CDR3 DNA: TGTGCCAGCAGCGGGACTAGCGGGGGCACAGATACGCAGTATTTT. Its protein is CASSGTSGGTDTQYF.

Concerning this clone: An end of the junction differs from the germline gene, which may be a read error. This CDR3 is CASSVAGQLSTLGQNQPQHF. The CDR3 DNA follows: TGTGCCAGCAGCGTAGCGGGACAGTTAAGCACCCTGGGCCAAAATCAGCCCCAGCATTTT. This chain uses TRBV7-8 with TRBJ1-5; 7 positions match TRBD1. The CDR3 has 20 residues. Looked up from germline, CDR1 is SGHVS and CDR2 is FQNEAQ.

This sequence joins TRBV27 and TRBJ1-1; 8 nucleotides match TRBD1. The CDR3 sequence is 13 residues long. Germline assignment: CDR1 MNHEY and CDR2 SMNVEV (reference sequence). V shed 6 bases, J shed 11 bases, and the junction held 11 bases outside the gene matches. For the CDR3, the DNA is TGTGCCAGCAGCCCCCGGCAGGGGGCACTTGCTTTCTTT. This gives the protein CASSPRQGALAFF.